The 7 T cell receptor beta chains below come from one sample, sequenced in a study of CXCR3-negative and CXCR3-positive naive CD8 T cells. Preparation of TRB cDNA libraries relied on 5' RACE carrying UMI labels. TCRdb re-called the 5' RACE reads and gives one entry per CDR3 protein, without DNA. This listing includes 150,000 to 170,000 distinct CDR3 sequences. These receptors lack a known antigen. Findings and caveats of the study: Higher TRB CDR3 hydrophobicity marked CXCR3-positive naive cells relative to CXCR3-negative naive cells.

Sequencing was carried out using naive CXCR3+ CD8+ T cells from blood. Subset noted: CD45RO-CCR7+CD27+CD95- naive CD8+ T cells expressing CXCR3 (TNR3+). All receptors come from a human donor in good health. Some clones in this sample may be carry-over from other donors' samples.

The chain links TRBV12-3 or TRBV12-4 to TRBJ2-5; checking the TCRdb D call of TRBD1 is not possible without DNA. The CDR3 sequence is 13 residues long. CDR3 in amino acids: CASSPGPRVTQYF.

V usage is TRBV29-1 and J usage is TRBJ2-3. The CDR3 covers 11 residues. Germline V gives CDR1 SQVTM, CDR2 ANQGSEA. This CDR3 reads CSVEAADTQYF.

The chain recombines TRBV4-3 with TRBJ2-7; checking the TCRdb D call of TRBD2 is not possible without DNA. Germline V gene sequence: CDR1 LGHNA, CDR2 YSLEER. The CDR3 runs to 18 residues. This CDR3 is CASSPRANSGGFSYEQYF.

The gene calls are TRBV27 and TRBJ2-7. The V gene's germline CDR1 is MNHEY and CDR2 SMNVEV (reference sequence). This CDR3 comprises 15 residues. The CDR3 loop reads CASSLRARSSYEQYF.

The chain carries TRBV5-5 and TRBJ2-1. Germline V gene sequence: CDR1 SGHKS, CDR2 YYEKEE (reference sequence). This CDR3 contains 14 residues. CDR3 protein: CASSLYGVGNEQFF.

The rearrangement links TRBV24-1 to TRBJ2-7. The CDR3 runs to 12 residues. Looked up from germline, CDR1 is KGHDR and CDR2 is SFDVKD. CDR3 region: CATSDLGAEQYF.

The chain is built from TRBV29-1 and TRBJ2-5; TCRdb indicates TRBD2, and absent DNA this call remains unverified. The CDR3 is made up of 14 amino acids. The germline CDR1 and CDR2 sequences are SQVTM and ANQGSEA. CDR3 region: CSVVRLAGQETQYF.